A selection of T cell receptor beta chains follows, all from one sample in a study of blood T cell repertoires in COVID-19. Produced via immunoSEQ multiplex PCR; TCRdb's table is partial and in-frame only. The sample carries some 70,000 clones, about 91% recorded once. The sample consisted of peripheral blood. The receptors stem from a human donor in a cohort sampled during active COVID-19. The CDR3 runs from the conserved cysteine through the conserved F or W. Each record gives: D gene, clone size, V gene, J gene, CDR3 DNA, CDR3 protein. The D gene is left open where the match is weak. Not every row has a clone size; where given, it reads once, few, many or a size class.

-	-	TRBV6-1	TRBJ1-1	TGTGCCAGCAGTGGACGACCGACAGCGAGAAACACTGAAGCTTTCTTT	CASSGRPTARNTEAFF
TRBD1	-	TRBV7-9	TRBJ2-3	TGTGCCAGCAGCCCGACAGGGGGCGTCGCAGATACGCAGTATTTT	CASSPTGGVADTQYF
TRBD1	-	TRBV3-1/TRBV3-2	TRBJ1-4	TGTGCCAGCAGCCAAGAGTCCGGGACAGGGAGATTTGGGAGGGAAAAACTGTTTTTT	CASSQESGTGRFGREKLFF
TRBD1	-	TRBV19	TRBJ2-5	TGTGCCAGTAGTAACGACAGGGGGCAAGAGACCCAGTACTTC	CASSNDRGQETQYF
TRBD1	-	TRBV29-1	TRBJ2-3	TGCAGCGTGTCTGGCCTAGGACAGGGGATCTCAGATACGCAGTATTTT	CSVSGLGQGISDTQYF
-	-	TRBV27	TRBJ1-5	TGTGCCAGCAGTTTATCCCGACAGGGCAATCAGCCCCAGCATTTT	CASSLSRQGNQPQHF
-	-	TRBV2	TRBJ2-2	TGTGCCAGCAGTGATCGCGGCAACACCGGGGAGCTGTTTTTT	CASSDRGNTGELFF
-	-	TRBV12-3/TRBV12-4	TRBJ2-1	TGTGCCAGCAGTTTAACGAGGCAGTTCTTC	CASSLTRQFF
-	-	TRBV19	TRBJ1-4	TGTGCCAGTAGTAGATTATTCAGGGGAAATGAAAAACTGTTTTTT	CASSRLFRGNEKLFF
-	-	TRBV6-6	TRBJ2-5	TGTGCCAGCAGTTACTCGAAGCCCAACGGGGAGACCCAGTACTTC	CASSYSKPNGETQYF
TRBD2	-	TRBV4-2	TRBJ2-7	TGTGCCAGCAGCCTAGGATTGACAGACCCGACCGGGACTAGCGACCACGAGCAGTACTTC	CASSLGLTDPTGTSDHEQYF
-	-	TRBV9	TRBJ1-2	TGTGCCAGCAGCCCCCAAGGTGGAGTCACCCTAGGAGGCTATGGCTACACCTTC	CASSPQGGVTLGGYGYTF
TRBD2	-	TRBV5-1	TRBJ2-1	TGCGCCAGCAGCTTGTCCGGGCTAGCGGGAGTAGGGCAGTTCTTC	CASSLSGLAGVGQFF
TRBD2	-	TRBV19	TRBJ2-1	TGTGCCAGTAGCTCTAGCGGGGGTTACTACAATGAGCAGTTCTTC	CASSSSGGYYNEQFF
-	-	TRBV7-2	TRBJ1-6	TGTGCCAGCGGGACACGACCTTTCGCACCCCTCCACTTT	CASGTRPFAPLHF
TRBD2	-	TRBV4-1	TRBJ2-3	TGCGCCAGCAGCCCGCTAGCGGCCGCGGAAACAGATACGCAGTATTTT	CASSPLAAAETDTQYF
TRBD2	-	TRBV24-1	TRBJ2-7	TGTGCCACCAGTGACGGACTAGCGGGAGGTTCATCCGAGCAGTACTTC	CATSDGLAGGSSEQYF
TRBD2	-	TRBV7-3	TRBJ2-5	TGTGCCAGCAGCACTAGCGGCCAAGAGACCCAGTACTTC	CASSTSGQETQYF
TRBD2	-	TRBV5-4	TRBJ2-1	TGTGCCAGCCGGTGGGGTAGCGGGGGGTTTCAAACCTACAATGAGCAGTTCTTC	CASRWGSGGFQTYNEQFF
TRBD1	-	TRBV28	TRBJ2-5	TGTGCCAGCAGTTTGACAGGGAATCAAGAGACCCAGTACTTC	CASSLTGNQETQYF
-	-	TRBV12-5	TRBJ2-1	TGTGCTAGTGGTTTGGACAGGTTGCCAGCCTACAATGAGCAGTTCTTC	CASGLDRLPAYNEQFF
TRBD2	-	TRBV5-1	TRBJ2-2	TGCGCCAGCAGCCCGGGACTAGCCCTCAACGGGGAGCTGTTTTTT	CASSPGLALNGELFF
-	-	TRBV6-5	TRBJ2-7	TGTGCCAGCAGGGACTGGGACAACTCCTACGAGCAGTACTTC	CASRDWDNSYEQYF
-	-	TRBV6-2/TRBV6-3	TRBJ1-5	TGTGCCAGCAGTTACGCAGGTATGCTCAGTCAGCCCCAGCATTTT	CASSYAGMLSQPQHF
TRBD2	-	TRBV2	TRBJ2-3	TGTGCCAGCAGTCCTGGCGGGAGCCGCACAGATACGCAGTATTTT	CASSPGGSRTDTQYF
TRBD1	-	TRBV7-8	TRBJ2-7	TGTGCCAGCAGCACAGACAGGGGACCCTCCTACGAGCAGTACTTC	CASSTDRGPSYEQYF
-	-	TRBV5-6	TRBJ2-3	TGTGCCAGCAGCTTGGGAGGGTCTACGCAGTATTTT	CASSLGGSTQYF
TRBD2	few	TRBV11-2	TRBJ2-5	TGTGCCAGCAGATTAGGCATAGCGGGGGGGCAAGAGACCCAGTACTTC	CASRLGIAGGQETQYF
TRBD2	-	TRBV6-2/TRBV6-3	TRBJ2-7	TGTGCCAGCAGTTACTCGACTAGCGGGGTCCACGAGCAGTACTTC	CASSYSTSGVHEQYF
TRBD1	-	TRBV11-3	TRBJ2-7	TGTGCCAGCAGCCCTCCGGGACAGGGGAGCAACGAGCAGTACTTC	CASSPPGQGSNEQYF
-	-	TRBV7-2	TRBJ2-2	TGTGCCAGCAGAAAAGCGTGGGGGGCGAACACCGGGGAGCTGTTTTTT	CASRKAWGANTGELFF
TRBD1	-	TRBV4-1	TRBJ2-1	TGCGCCAGCAGCCATCGAGGGGGGACAGGGGGCCTCTCGACCTACAATGAGCAGTTCTTC	CASSHRGGTGGLSTYNEQFF
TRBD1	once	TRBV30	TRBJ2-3	TGTGCCTGGACGGGACAGTTCACAGATACGCAGTATTTT	CAWTGQFTDTQYF
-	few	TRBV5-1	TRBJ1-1	TGCGCCAGCAGCTGGTCGACAGGAAAGAACACTGAAGCTTTCTTT	CASSWSTGKNTEAFF
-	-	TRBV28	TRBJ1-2	TGTGCCAGCAGTTTACCAGGTATCATCTCCTATGGCTACACCTTC	CASSLPGIISYGYTF
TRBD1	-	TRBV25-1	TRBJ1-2	TGTGCCAGCAGTGAATTGGGGACAGGGTATGGCTACACCTTC	CASSELGTGYGYTF
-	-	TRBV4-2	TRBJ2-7	TGTGCCAGCAGCGAATTGACAGCCTACGAGCAGTACTTC	CASSELTAYEQYF
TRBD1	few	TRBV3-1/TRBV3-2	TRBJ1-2	TGTGCCAGCAGTCCGGACAGGGGCTATGGCTACACCTTC	CASSPDRGYGYTF
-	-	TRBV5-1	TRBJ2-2	TGCGCCAGCAGCGATCAGGGCAGGACCGGGGAGCTGTTTTTT	CASSDQGRTGELFF
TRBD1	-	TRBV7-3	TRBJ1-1	TGTGCCAGCAGCTTACAGGTCAGGGGGATGAACACTGAAGCTTTCTTT	CASSLQVRGMNTEAFF
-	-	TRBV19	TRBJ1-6	TGTGCCAGTAGTCTTCGGACTGGTAATTCACCCCTCCACTTT	CASSLRTGNSPLHF
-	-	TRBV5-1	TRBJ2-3	TGCGCCAGCAGCTTTGAGGGAGGGGGAGATACGCAGTATTTT	CASSFEGGGDTQYF
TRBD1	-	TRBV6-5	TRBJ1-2	TGTGCCAGCAGATCCGGGACAGGGCCCTATGGCTACACCTTC	CASRSGTGPYGYTF
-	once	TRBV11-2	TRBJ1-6	TGTGCCAGCATCGATAGGGGTCGCGGCGGGGGGAATTCACCCCTCCACTTT	CASIDRGRGGGNSPLHF
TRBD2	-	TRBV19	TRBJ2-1	TGTGCCAGTAGGACTAGCGGGAGTAGAGATGAGCAGTTCTTC	CASRTSGSRDEQFF
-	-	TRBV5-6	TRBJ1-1	TGTGCCAGCAGCTTTTTGTCAAGCGAAGCTTTCTTT	CASSFLSSEAFF
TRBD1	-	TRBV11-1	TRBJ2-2	TGTGCCAGCAGCGTACAGGGGGCAGTCGGGGAGCTGTTTTTT	CASSVQGAVGELFF
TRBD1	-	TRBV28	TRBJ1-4	TGTGCCAGCAGGCCCCAGGGGGCAGGGGAAAAACTGTTTTTT	CASRPQGAGEKLFF
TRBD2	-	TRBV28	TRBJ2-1	TGTGCCAGCAGTTCACCCCCTGGCGGGAGGATCGGCAATGAGCAGTTCTTC	CASSSPPGGRIGNEQFF
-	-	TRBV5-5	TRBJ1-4	TGTGCCAGCAGCTTGGTACGGACAGCCGCAACTAATGAAAAACTGTTTTTT	CASSLVRTAATNEKLFF
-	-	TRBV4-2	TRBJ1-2	TGTGCCAGCAGCCAACAGGGGATAGATGGCTACACCTTC	CASSQQGIDGYTF
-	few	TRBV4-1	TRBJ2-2	TGCGCCAGCAGCCGGTTAGCGGCAACGAACACCGGGGAGCTGTTTTTT	CASSRLAATNTGELFF
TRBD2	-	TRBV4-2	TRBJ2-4	TGTGCCAGCAGCCAAACGGGAGGGGAAAACATTCAGTACTTC	CASSQTGGENIQYF
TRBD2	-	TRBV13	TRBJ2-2	TGTGCCAGCAGCTTTTACGGGAGGGCCACCGGGGAGCTGTTTTTT	CASSFYGRATGELFF
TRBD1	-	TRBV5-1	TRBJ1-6	TGCGCCAGCAGCTCGGGACAGGGGGCCTTAGGCTCCTATAATTCACCCCTCCACTTT	CASSSGQGALGSYNSPLHF
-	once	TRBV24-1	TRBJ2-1	TGTGCCACCAGTGATCGATTTTACGGGGGGCGTGAGCAGTTCTTC	CATSDRFYGGREQFF
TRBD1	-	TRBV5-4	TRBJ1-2	TGTGCCAGCAGCCCGGGACAGGGGACATTCGGCTACACCTTC	CASSPGQGTFGYTF